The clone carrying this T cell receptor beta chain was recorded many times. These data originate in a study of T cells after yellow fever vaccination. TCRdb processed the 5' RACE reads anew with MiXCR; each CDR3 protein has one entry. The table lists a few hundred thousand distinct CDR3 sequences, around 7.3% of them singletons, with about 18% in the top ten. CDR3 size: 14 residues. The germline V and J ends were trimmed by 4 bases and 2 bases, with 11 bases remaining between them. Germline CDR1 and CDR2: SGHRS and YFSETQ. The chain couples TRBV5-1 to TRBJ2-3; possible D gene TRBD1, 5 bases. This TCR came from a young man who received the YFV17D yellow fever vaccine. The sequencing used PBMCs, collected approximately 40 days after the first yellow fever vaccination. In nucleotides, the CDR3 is TGCGCCAGCAGCCCTGACAGACCCACAGATACGCAGTATTTT. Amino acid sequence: CASSPDRPTDTQYF.